The next 3 T cell receptor beta chains were all read from a single sample in a study of Graves' ophthalmopathy and Graves' hyperthyroidism. TCR beta CDR3 regions were amplified from RNA transcripts. An initial RT-PCR round employing HTBI primers preceded a second-round multiplex PCR. Each CDR3 protein gets one entry after TCRdb re-called the multiplex PCR reads with MiXCR. The sample shows some 750,000 distinct CDR3 sequences, roughly 40% of them seen only once. Sequencing was carried out using peripheral blood. The receptors stem from an adult man with Graves' ophthalmopathy.

Comment on this clonotype: At one end, the junction sequence differs from germline, possibly due to a read error. The chain employs TRBV7-9 and TRBJ2-2; tentative D call: TRBD2 (5 bases). The CDR3 length is 13 residues. Per the germline V gene, CDR1 is SEHNR and CDR2 is FQNEAQ (reference sequence). The CDR3 region is CASSPRWIGELVF. The CDR3 DNA reads as TGTGCCAGCAGCCCCCGGTGGATCGGGGAGCTGGTTTTT.

This clonotype was detected ten times or more. The chain is built from TRBV25-1 and TRBJ1-1; D uncertain. Germline V gene sequence: CDR1 MGHDK, CDR2 SYGVNS. The CDR3 spans 12 residues. Between the trimmed V and J ends, which lost 4 bases and 4 bases, there was a span of 7 bases. The CDR3 DNA reads as TGTGCCAGCAGTGGACACCCCACTGAAGCTTTCTTT. It is translated as CASSGHPTEAFF.

Comment on this clonotype: This CDR3 fails to terminate in the conserved phenylalanine or tryptophan, so it likely reflects a read error. The genes are TRBV15 and TRBJ2-7; possible D gene TRBD1, 6 bases. This CDR3 spans 15 amino acids. CDR1 and CDR2 from the germline V gene are LNHNV and YYDKDF (reference sequence). Here the CDR3 DNA reads TGTGCCAGCAGCTTGGGACATCCCAGCTCCTACGAGCAGTACCTC. Its translation is CASSLGHPSSYEQYL.